The present TCR beta chain was sequenced within a study of T cell changes during pregnancy in multiple sclerosis (dated by TCRdb to between 2018 and 2021). Regarding the research as a whole: The study looked at changes in the T cell repertoire across pregnancy in women with multiple sclerosis.

For this chain, trimming is 4 bases at the V end and 7 bases at the J end, and the number of junction bases without a gene match is 7. There are 14 amino acids in the CDR3, from cysteine to phenylalanine inclusive. Only the CDR3 DNA is retained, 42 bases long and in frame from the first base. Sequences SQVTM (CDR1) and ANQGSEA (CDR2) are obtained from the germline V gene. Libraries were made using the immunoSEQ multiplex PCR assay. The table was pulled from immuneACCESS by TCRdb, which kept in-frame rearrangements only. Such tables lose some clones; where checked, under half of the loss comes from unresolved V genes, and the rest has no known cause. The sample data list 55,000 to 70,000 clones, and about 93% of these were observed just once. 0.36% of the sample belongs to the ten largest clones. For this clone: It has no known antigen specificity. One base away there is no much larger clone; base qualities are not given.

This chain joins TRBV29-1 to TRBJ1-4, with 9 central nucleotides matching TRBD1. The sequence derives from a female donor with multiple sclerosis, enrolled in a pregnancy study. The sequencing here drew on CD4+ T cells from peripheral blood mononuclear cells, taken before pregnancy. Read as DNA, the sequence is TGCAGCGTTGGAAAACAGGGGGCGCGTGAAAAACTGTTTTTT. Translated, it gives CSVGKQGAREKLFF.